A single sample is the source of the 29 T cell receptor beta chains below, sequenced in a study of CD4 T cells in relation to SARS-CoV-2 and coronaviruses. The antigens for these receptors are not known. This table comes from immunoSEQ multiplex PCR, and its TCRdb copy is limited to in-frame clones, with some not included. Here the sample spans 25,000 or so clones, 75% to 85% being singletons. Unexposed donor CD4+ T cells date from about 2011-2019, before the COVID-19 pandemic. The cells were cultured for less than twelve days before CD4+ T cells were isolated. Sequencing used CD4+ T cells from PBMCs, cultured in vitro. The receptors originated from a human donor in good health.

CDR3 DNA: TGCAGCGTCGCGGCTGACGGAGGGAATCAGCCCCAGCATTTT. Amino acid sequence: CSVAADGGNQPQHF. The chain joins TRBV29-1 to TRBJ1-5, with no clear D. This CDR3 is 14 amino acids long. Germline V gene sequence: CDR1 SQVTM, CDR2 ANQGSEA. V lost 6 bases and J lost 4, with 16 bases in between. Complete variable domain (other parts from reference TRBV29-1 and TRBJ1-5): SAVISQKPSRDICQRGTSLTIQCQVDSQVTMMFWYRQQPGQSLTLIATANQGSEATYESGFVIDKFPISRPNLTFSTLTVSNMSPEDSSIYLCSVAADGGNQPQHFGDGTRLSIL.

V is TRBV5-1 and J is TRBJ2-1, with 7 bases lining up with TRBD1. CDR3 length: 14 residues. Germline V gene lookup returns CDR1 SGHRS and CDR2 YFSETQ. The V segment lost 5 bases and the J segment 4 bases; nucleotides outside the gene matches: 6. The CDR3 protein is CASSPGQEYNEQFF. The CDR3 DNA reads TGCGCCAGCAGTCCTGGACAGGAGTACAATGAGCAGTTCTTC.

Here the CDR3 reads CASGLGLAGGDYEQYF. DNA for the CDR3: TGTGCTAGTGGTTTGGGACTAGCGGGGGGTGACTACGAGCAGTACTTC. The chain couples TRBV12-5 to TRBJ2-7, with 13 bases fitting TRBD2. V shed 1 base and J 3 bases; nucleotides not matched to a gene: 3. CDR1 and CDR2 (germline): LGHNT, FRNRAP. The CDR3 totals 16 residues. Together with reference TRBV12-5 and TRBJ2-7, the CDR3 gives the full variable domain: DARVTQTPRHKVTEMGQEVTMRCQPILGHNTVFWYRQTMMQGLELLAYFRNRAPLDDSGMPKDRFSAEMPDATLATLKIQPSEPRDSAVYFCASGLGLAGGDYEQYFGPGTRLTVT.

The V call is TRBV6-5, the J call TRBJ1-1; D might be TRBD1 (5 bases). V was trimmed by 10 bases and J by 0 bases, leaving 15 bases between them. Germline values: CDR1 MNHEY, CDR2 SVGAGI. This CDR3 region has 14 residues. The DNA of the CDR3 is TGTGCCACCTCGGGACGGGAAATGAACACTGAAGCTTTCTTT. It encodes CATSGREMNTEAFF.

The CDR3 DNA follows: TGTGCCAGCAGCTTGGATGGGCTGCCGAACACCGGGGAGCTGTTTTTT. It translates to CASSLDGLPNTGELFF. The J gene is TRBJ2-2, the V gene TRBV5-4, with D unclear. Germline V gene lookup returns CDR1 SGHNT and CDR2 YYREEE (reference sequence). The CDR3 is 16 residues long. Trimming removed 0 bases at V and 0 bases at J, with 9 bases between.

CDR3 loop: CASSDETEIGQSYNRRYGYTF. CDR3 in DNA: TGCGCCAGCAGTGATGAGACAGAGATCGGACAGAGCTATAATAGGCGGTATGGCTACACCTTC. This chain joins TRBV10-2 and TRBJ1-2, with D tentatively TRBD1 (6 bases). This CDR3 region has 21 residues. CDR1 and CDR2 (germline): WSHSY, SAAADI. V shed 3 bases and J shed 5 bases, with 34 bases lying between them.

This chain uses TRBV10-3 with TRBJ1-2, with TRBD1 matching 7 bases. With 5 bases clipped from V and 8 bases from J, the junction kept 14 bases outside the gene matches. Germline assignment: CDR1 ENHRY and CDR2 SYGVKD. The CDR3 contains 15 residues. The CDR3 sequence: CAISPSGGGGAGYTF. The CDR3 bases are TGTGCCATCAGTCCTTCTGGTGGAGGGGGCGCCGGCTACACCTTC.

V is TRBV6-5 and J is TRBJ2-7; 8 positions agree with TRBD1. The V and J ends lost 5 bases and 5 bases, in that order; junction bases with no gene match: 5. Per germline, CDR1 MNHEY and CDR2 SVGAGI. This CDR3 contains 13 residues. CDR3 amino acids: CASSPGQGDEQYF. The CDR3 bases are TGTGCCAGCAGTCCTGGACAGGGCGACGAGCAGTACTTC.

V usage is TRBV30 and J usage is TRBJ2-1, with 11 bases matching TRBD2. The J segment lost 6 bases and the V segment lost 1 base, leaving 11 bases of the junction unmatched. CDR1 and CDR2 (germline): GTSNPN, SVGIG (reference sequence). The CDR3 length is 17 residues. This chain's CDR3 is CAWSAPSLAGVVNEQFF. The CDR3 DNA reads as TGTGCCTGGAGTGCCCCTTCACTAGCGGGAGTCGTCAATGAGCAGTTCTTC.

The chain has TRBV11-2 and TRBJ2-1; no reliable D call. V gave up 0 bases and J gave up 3 bases, with 9 bases separating them. CDR1 SGHAT and CDR2 FQNNGV come from the germline V gene. The CDR3 has 15 residues. The CDR3 reads CASSLDADGYNEQFF. DNA for the CDR3: TGTGCCAGCAGCTTAGATGCTGACGGCTACAATGAGCAGTTCTTC.

The chain is built from TRBV6-5 and TRBJ2-5; a possible D gene is TRBD2 (6 bases). Deletions cut 2 bases from V and 3 bases from J, with 13 bases between. The CDR3 totals 15 residues. Germline CDR1 and CDR2: MNHEY and SVGAGI. CDR3 protein: CASSYAGGSEETQYF. CDR3 nucleotides: TGTGCCAGCAGTTACGCTGGGGGGTCGGAAGAGACCCAGTACTTC.

The CDR3 coding sequence is TGTGCCAGCAGCCAAGATCTGACAGGGTGGAATGAGCAGTTCTTC. This sequence encodes CASSQDLTGWNEQFF. This rearrangement joins TRBV3-1 (or the pseudogene TRBV3-2) to TRBJ2-1; 7 bases are a match to TRBD1. CDR3 length: 15 residues. Germline CDR1 is LGHDT and CDR2 is YNNKEL (reference sequence). The ends lost 0 bases at V and 7 bases at J; junction bases unmatched: 6.

CDR3 DNA sequence: TGTGCCAGCAGCCGCGGGGGACTCGGTGAGACCCAGTACTTC. It encodes CASSRGGLGETQYF. This rearrangement joins TRBV5-4 to TRBJ2-5; 7 bases match TRBD2. With V trimmed by 4 bases and J by 5 bases, 8 bases remained unmatched. This CDR3 has 14 residues. Germline V gene sequence: CDR1 SGHNT, CDR2 YYREEE (reference sequence).

This clone has more than one count but fewer than ten. V and J are TRBV4-2 and TRBJ1-2; D unresolved. The V gene's germline CDR1 is LGHNA and CDR2 YNFKEQ. V lost 4 bases and J lost 4, with 16 bases in between. The CDR3 spans 15 residues. The CDR3 is CASSPAEARVYGYTF. The CDR3 DNA follows: TGTGCCAGCAGCCCCGCGGAGGCTCGGGTCTATGGCTACACCTTC.

This rearrangement joins TRBV10-3 to TRBJ2-3; D uncertain. The CDR3 totals 14 residues. The V gene lost 3 bases and the J gene lost 2 bases, with 9 bases spanning the gap. The germline V gene encodes CDR1 ENHRY and CDR2 SYGVKD. CDR3 residues: CAISDDGITDTQYF. Written as DNA, the CDR3 is TGTGCCATCAGTGATGACGGAATCACAGATACGCAGTATTTT.

The V call is TRBV5-4, the J call TRBJ2-1; the match to TRBD1 covers 8 bases. Germline trimming cut 4 bases from V and 9 bases from J; bases unmatched to any gene: 6. Germline CDR1 SGHNT, CDR2 YYREEE (reference sequence). The length of the CDR3 is 13 residues. CDR3 sequence reads: CASSKDRVGEQFF. The CDR3 region has the DNA TGTGCCAGCAGCAAGGACAGGGTCGGTGAGCAGTTCTTC.

The chain links TRBV2 to TRBJ1-6, with 10 nucleotides matching TRBD1. The trim removed 6 bases at V and 7 bases at J, leaving 3 bases unmatched. The CDR3 runs to 14 residues. In germline, CDR1 is SNHLY, CDR2 FYNNEI. The CDR3 reads CASRRTGGNSPLHF. The CDR3 bases are TGTGCCAGCAGGAGGACAGGGGGAAATTCACCCCTCCACTTT.

This chain uses TRBV11-2 with TRBJ1-3, with D unresolved. The V gene lost 0 bases and the J gene lost 8 bases, with 5 bases spanning the gap. Germline CDR1 SGHAT, CDR2 FQNNGV. The CDR3 has 12 residues. CDR3 nucleotide sequence: TGTGCCAGCAGCTTAGAGAGTGACACCATATATTTT. This gives the protein CASSLESDTIYF.

This chain links TRBV6-1 with TRBJ2-7, with D hard to call. CDR3 length: 14 amino acids. Per germline, CDR1 MNHNS and CDR2 SASEGT. V dropped 0 bases and J dropped 2 bases, with 8 bases sitting between them. In DNA form, the CDR3 reads TGTGCCAGCAGTGAAGCCCCCGGCCCCTACGAGCAGTACTTC. Protein sequence: CASSEAPGPYEQYF.

V is TRBV9 and J is TRBJ1-2, with 10 positions matching TRBD1. This CDR3 has 14 amino acids. Germline assignment: CDR1 SGDLS and CDR2 YYNGEE. Losses at the gene ends were 4 bases for V and 7 bases for J; bases not matched to a gene: 7. The CDR3 is CASSQDRGHGGYTF. The CDR3 coding sequence is TGTGCCAGCAGCCAAGACAGGGGGCATGGTGGCTACACCTTC.

The V gene is TRBV5-1, the J gene TRBJ2-1; D is unclear. This CDR3 is built from 15 residues. Germline loops: CDR1 SGHRS, CDR2 YFSETQ. V gave up 0 bases and J gave up 2 bases, with 9 bases separating them. As DNA, the CDR3 is TGCGCCAGCAGCTTGGACCCCCATACCTACAATGAGCAGTTCTTC. Translating gives CASSLDPHTYNEQFF.

The chain recombines TRBV11-2 with TRBJ2-7; the D gene is possibly TRBD1 (5 bases). CDR3 size: 15 residues. In germline, CDR1 is SGHAT, CDR2 FQNNGV. The V gene lost 1 base and the J gene lost 1 base, with 11 bases spanning the gap. The CDR3 loop reads CASSLARGFSYEQYF. CDR3 coding DNA: TGTGCCAGCAGCTTAGCAAGGGGTTTTTCCTACGAGCAGTACTTC.

The chain uses TRBV4-1 and TRBJ2-7, with TRBD2 as a possible D gene (6 bases). Trimming took 6 bases from V and 3 from J, leaving 18 bases between them. Germline-derived CDR1 and CDR2 are MGHRA and YSYEKL. This CDR3 contains 15 residues. The CDR3 DNA reads TGCGCCAGCAGGCAAAGCACGCGGGGCCGCTACGAGCAGTACTTC. Translated: CASRQSTRGRYEQYF.

The V and J genes are TRBV25-1 and TRBJ2-5; weak D call: TRBD2 (6 bases). Trimming shortened V by 3 bases and J by 3 bases, and 8 bases separated the two germline ends. Per germline, CDR1 MGHDK and CDR2 SYGVNS. This CDR3 is 13 amino acids long. CDR3 in amino acids: CASSDLAKETQYF. The CDR3 DNA follows: TGTGCCAGCAGTGATCTAGCGAAAGAGACCCAGTACTTC.

The chain couples TRBV6-2 or TRBV6-3 to TRBJ1-5; TRBD1 agrees at 12 bases. CDR1 and CDR2 from the germline V gene are MNHEY and SVGEGT. Germline trimming cut 0 bases from V and 5 bases from J; bases unmatched to any gene: 5. This CDR3 comprises 17 residues. The CDR3 DNA reads TGTGCCAGCAGTTACTCCGGGACAGGGGGCTTCGATCAGCCCCAGCATTTT. This encodes CASSYSGTGGFDQPQHF.

The chain is built from TRBV5-1 and TRBJ2-7; TRBD2 agrees at 10 bases. Germline V CDR1 and CDR2: SGHRS, YFSETQ. The trim removed 0 bases at V and 3 bases at J, leaving 3 bases unmatched. This CDR3 contains 15 residues. DNA of the CDR3: TGCGCCAGCAGCTTGGCGGTAGCGGGAGGCTACGAGCAGTACTTC. This encodes CASSLAVAGGYEQYF. Full variable domain (remainder filled in from reference TRBV5-1 and TRBJ2-7): KAGVTQTPRYLIKTRGQQVTLSCSPISGHRSVSWYQQTPGQGLQFLFEYFSETQRNKGNFPGRFSGRQFSNSRSEMNVSTLELGDSALYLCASSLAVAGGYEQYFGPGTRLTVT.

The chain has TRBV5-1 and TRBJ1-1; possibly TRBD1 for D (5 bases). V was clipped by 4 bases and J by 8 bases, with 15 bases between them. The CDR3 loop spans 13 amino acids. The germline CDR1 and CDR2 sequences are SGHRS and YFSETQ. The DNA of the CDR3 is TGCGCCAGCAGCCAGGGAGGATGGGGAGAAGCTTTCTTT. It specifies CASSQGGWGEAFF.

The CDR3 DNA reads TGCGCCAGCAGCCCGGAGGGGGCCCCAACCACCGGGGAGCTGTTTTTT. This sequence encodes CASSPEGAPTTGELFF. The chain combines TRBV4-1 with TRBJ2-2; possibly TRBD1 for D (7 bases). From germline, CDR1 is MGHRA and CDR2 YSYEKL. V lost 4 bases and J 4 bases, leaving 16 bases between the germline ends. This CDR3 has 16 amino acids.

The chain carries TRBV2 and TRBJ1-4; D remains ambiguous. CDR1 SNHLY and CDR2 FYNNEI come from the germline V gene. The CDR3 is made up of 15 amino acids. Trimming took 4 bases from V and 8 from J, leaving 17 bases between them. Here the CDR3 reads CASSGLAGLPEKLFF. In nucleotides, the CDR3 is TGTGCCAGCAGTGGTCTCGCGGGTTTACCGGAAAAACTGTTTTTT.